This T cell receptor (beta chain) originates from a study of cytomegalovirus exposure and HLA in healthy donors. About this clone itself: Its cognate antigen is unknown.

Study-level findings and limits: Later, an analysis found that common viral pathogens appeared to be linked with several of the most significant clusters. TCR sequences were mostly rare, though some public TCRs occurred in many donors. Solely CMV serostatus was available to characterize immune exposure.

The primer mix had 60 Vbeta and 13 Jbeta primers. As processed by the authors: Per a later analysis, the number of unique TCR beta chains was roughly 87 million, of which around 9.9 million were shared. Measured with immunoSEQ multiplex PCR; TCRdb has only the in-frame clones, and not every one. V and J calls and clone size are as listed in that table; D and trimming were resolved from the DNA. The sample shows about 15,000 clones, about two thirds of them seen only once. Sequenced input: PBMCs. The source of this sequence is a woman aged 50 to 60 in good health and CMV-seropositive.

CDR3 amino acids: CASSFSGEAFF. The DNA of the CDR3 is TGTGCCAGCAGCTTTTCGGGGGAAGCTTTCTTT. V and J are TRBV5-4 and TRBJ1-1, with no clear D. Germline values: CDR1 SGHNT, CDR2 YYREEE (reference sequence). V lost 2 bases and J 8 bases, leaving 7 bases between the germline ends. CDR3 size: 11 residues.